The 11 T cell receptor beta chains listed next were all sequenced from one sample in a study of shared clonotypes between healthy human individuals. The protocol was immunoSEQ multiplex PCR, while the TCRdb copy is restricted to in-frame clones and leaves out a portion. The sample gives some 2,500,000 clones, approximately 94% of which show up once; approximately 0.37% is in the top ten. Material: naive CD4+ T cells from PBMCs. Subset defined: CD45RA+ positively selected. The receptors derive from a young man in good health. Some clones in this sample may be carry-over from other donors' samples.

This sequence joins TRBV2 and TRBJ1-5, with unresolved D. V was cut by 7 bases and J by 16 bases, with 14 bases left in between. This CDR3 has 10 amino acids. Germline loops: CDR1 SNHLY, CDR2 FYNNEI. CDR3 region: CASIPGQTHF. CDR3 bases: TGTGCCAGCATCCCGGGCCAAACCCATTTT.

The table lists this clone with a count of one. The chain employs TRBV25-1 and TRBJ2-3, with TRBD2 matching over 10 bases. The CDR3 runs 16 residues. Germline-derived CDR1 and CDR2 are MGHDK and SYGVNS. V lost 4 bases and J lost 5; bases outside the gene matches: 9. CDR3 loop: CASSATRGTSEDTQYF. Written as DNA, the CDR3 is TGTGCCAGCAGTGCTACCCGAGGGACTAGCGAAGATACGCAGTATTTT.

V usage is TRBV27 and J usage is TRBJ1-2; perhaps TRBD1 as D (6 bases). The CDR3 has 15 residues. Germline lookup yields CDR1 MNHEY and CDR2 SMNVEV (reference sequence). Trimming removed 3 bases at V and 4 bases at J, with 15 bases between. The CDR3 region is CASSFGGARGYGYTF. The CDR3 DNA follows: TGTGCCAGCAGTTTCGGGGGGGCGCGCGGCTATGGCTACACCTTC.

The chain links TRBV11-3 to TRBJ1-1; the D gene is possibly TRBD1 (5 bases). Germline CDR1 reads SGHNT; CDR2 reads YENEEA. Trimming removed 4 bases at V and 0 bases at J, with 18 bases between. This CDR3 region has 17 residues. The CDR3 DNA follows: TGTGCCAGCAGCTCACCAGGGCGGGCAGACATGAACACTGAAGCTTTCTTT. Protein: CASSSPGRADMNTEAFF.

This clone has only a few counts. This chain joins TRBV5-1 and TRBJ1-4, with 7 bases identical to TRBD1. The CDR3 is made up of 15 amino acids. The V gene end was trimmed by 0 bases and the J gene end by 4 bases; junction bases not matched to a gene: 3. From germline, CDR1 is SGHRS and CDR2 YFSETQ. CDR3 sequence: CASSLADRVNEKLFF. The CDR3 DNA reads TGCGCCAGCAGCTTGGCCGACAGGGTTAATGAAAAACTGTTTTTT.

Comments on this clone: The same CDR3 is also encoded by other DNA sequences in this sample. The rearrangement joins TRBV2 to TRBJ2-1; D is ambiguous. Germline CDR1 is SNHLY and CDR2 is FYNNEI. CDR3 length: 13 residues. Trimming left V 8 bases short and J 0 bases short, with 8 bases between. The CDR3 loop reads CASRQSSYNEQFF. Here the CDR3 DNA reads TGTGCCAGCCGCCAAAGCTCCTACAATGAGCAGTTCTTC.

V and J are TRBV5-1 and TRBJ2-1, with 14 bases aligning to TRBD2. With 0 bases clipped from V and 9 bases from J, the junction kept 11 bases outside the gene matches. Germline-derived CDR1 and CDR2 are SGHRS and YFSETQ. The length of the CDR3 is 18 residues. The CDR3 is CASSLARGLAGAEGEQFF. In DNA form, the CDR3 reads TGCGCCAGCAGCTTGGCCAGGGGACTAGCGGGAGCGGAAGGTGAGCAGTTCTTC. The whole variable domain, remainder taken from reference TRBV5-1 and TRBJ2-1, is KAGVTQTPRYLIKTRGQQVTLSCSPISGHRSVSWYQQTPGQGLQFLFEYFSETQRNKGNFPGRFSGRQFSNSRSEMNVSTLELGDSALYLCASSLARGLAGAEGEQFFGPGTRLTVL.

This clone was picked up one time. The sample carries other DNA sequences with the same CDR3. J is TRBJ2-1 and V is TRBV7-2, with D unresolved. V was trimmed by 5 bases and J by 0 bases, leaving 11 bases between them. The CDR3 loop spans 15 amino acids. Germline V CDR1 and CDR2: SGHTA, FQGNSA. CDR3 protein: CASSLGWSSYNEQFF. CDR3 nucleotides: TGTGCCAGCAGCCTAGGTTGGAGCTCCTACAATGAGCAGTTCTTC.

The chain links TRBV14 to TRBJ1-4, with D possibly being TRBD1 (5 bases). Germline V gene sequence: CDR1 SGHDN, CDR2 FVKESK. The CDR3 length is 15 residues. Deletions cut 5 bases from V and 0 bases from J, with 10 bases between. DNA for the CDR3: TGTGCCAGCAGCTTGGGGACGGCAACTAATGAAAAACTGTTTTTT. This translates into CASSLGTATNEKLFF.

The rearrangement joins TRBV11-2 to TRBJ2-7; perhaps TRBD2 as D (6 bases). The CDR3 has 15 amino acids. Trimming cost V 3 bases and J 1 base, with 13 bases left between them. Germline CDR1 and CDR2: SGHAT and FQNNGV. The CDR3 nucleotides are TGTGCCAGCAGCTTGGGACTCACTAAATCCTACGAGCAGTACTTC. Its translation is CASSLGLTKSYEQYF.

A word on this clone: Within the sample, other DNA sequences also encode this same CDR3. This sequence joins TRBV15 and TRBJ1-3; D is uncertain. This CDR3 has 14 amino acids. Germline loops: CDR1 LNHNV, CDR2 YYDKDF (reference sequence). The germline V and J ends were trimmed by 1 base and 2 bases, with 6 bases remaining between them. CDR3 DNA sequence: TGTGCCACCAGCAGAGGTCTTGCTGGAAACACCATATATTTT. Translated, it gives CATSRGLAGNTIYF.